The 4 T cell receptor beta chains in this list originate from one sample, sequenced in a study of control samples from healthy donors and cancer patients. Data came from immunoSEQ multiplex PCR; TCRdb stores just in-frame clones and leaves some out. This repertoire shows about 160,000 clones, roughly 90% found once; its top ten account for about 12%. Sequencing was performed on blood. All receptors derive from a man aged 30 to 39 in good health.

The J gene is TRBJ2-5, the V gene TRBV29-1; no firm D call. The germline CDR1 and CDR2 sequences are SQVTM and ANQGSEA. Trimming left V 7 bases short and J 2 bases short, with 8 bases between. The CDR3 has 11 amino acids. CDR3 region: CSGIEQETQYF. As DNA, the CDR3 is TGCAGCGGTATCGAGCAAGAGACCCAGTACTTC. Full variable domain (outside the CDR3, taken from reference TRBV29-1 and TRBJ2-5): SAVISQKPSRDICQRGTSLTIQCQVDSQVTMMFWYRQQPGQSLTLIATANQGSEATYESGFVIDKFPISRPNLTFSTLTVSNMSPEDSSIYLCSGIEQETQYFGPGTRLLVL.

The genes are TRBV27 and TRBJ1-5; tentatively, D is TRBD1 (6 bases). This CDR3 has 16 residues. From germline, CDR1 is MNHEY and CDR2 SMNVEV (reference sequence). V gave up 6 bases and J gave up 1 base, with 16 bases separating them. DNA of the CDR3: TGTGCCAGCAGCCAAGGCGCAGGGGCCAGCAATCAGCCCCAGCATTTT. This gives the protein CASSQGAGASNQPQHF.

The chain carries TRBV11-2 and TRBJ2-5, with D unresolved. Trimming removed 5 bases from V and 3 bases from J, with 7 bases in between. Germline lookup yields CDR1 SGHAT and CDR2 FQNNGV. CDR3 size: 12 residues. CDR3 nucleotides: TGTGCCAGCAGCCCCCATAAAGAGACCCAGTACTTC. As protein: CASSPHKETQYF.

J is TRBJ2-1 and V is TRBV6-5; 10 bases map to TRBD2. There are 15 residues in the CDR3. CDR1 is MNHEY and CDR2 is SVGAGI in the germline V gene. Trimming at V came to 6 bases and at J to 0 bases, leaving 2 bases not matched to a gene. In nucleotides, the CDR3 is TGTGCCAGCAGCCTAGCGGGAGTCTCCTACAATGAGCAGTTCTTC. This codes for CASSLAGVSYNEQFF.